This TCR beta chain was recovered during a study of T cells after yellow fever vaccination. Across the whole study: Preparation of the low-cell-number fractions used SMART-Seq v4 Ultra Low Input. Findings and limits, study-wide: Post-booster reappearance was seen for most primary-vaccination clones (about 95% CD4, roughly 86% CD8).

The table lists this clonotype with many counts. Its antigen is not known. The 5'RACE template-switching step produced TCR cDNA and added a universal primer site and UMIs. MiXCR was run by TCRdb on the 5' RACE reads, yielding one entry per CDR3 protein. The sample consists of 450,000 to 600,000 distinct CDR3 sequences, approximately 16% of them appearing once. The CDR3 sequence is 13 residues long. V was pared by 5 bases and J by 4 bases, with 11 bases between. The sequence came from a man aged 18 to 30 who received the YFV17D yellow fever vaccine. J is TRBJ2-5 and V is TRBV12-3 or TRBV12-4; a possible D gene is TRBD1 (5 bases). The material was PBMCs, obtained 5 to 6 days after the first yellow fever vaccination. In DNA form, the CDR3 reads TGTGCCAGCAGTGGGGCATCAGGAGAGACCCAGTACTTC. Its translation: CASSGASGETQYF.